This T cell receptor beta chain was found in a study of blood T cell repertoires in COVID-19. Sequencing was performed with immunoSEQ multiplex PCR; in TCRdb, only in-frame clones are kept and a portion is missing. Of some 95,000 clones in the sample, about 90% were seen once. Looked up from germline, CDR1 is KGHDR and CDR2 is SFDVKD. The CDR3 consists of 16 residues. The germline V and J ends were trimmed by 4 bases and 0 bases, with 12 bases remaining between them. This TCR was recovered from a human donor with active COVID-19. The donor label of this sample is uncertain. Input material: peripheral blood. This chain joins TRBV24-1 and TRBJ2-1, with D possibly being TRBD2 (5 bases). The CDR3 loop reads CATSDPDSSSYNEQFF. The CDR3 DNA is TGTGCCACCAGTGACCCGGACTCCTCCTCCTACAATGAGCAGTTCTTC.